Below are 2 T cell receptor beta chains sequenced from a single sample in a study of cytomegalovirus exposure and HLA in healthy donors. The PCR was carried out with 60 Vbeta primers and 13 Jbeta primers. Clones were read by immunoSEQ multiplex PCR, and TCRdb kept only the in-frame ones, dropping some. This table has tens of thousands of clones, approximately 82% appearing once. Source material: PBMCs. The receptor source for this set is a woman younger than 30 in good health and CMV-seropositive.

The rearrangement links TRBV5-1 to TRBJ2-3, with 7 bases fitting TRBD2. The CDR3 totals 15 residues. The V segment lost 4 bases and the J segment 2 bases; nucleotides outside the gene matches: 7. From germline, CDR1 is SGHRS and CDR2 YFSETQ. The CDR3 loop is CASSPGEGHTDTQYF. CDR3 DNA sequence: TGCGCCAGCAGCCCGGGGGAGGGGCACACAGATACGCAGTATTTT.

This rearrangement joins TRBV5-1 to TRBJ2-3; 11 nucleotides agree with TRBD2. Germline loops: CDR1 SGHRS, CDR2 YFSETQ. This CDR3 has 21 amino acids. V dropped 1 base and J dropped 0; count of bases not matched to a gene: 16. CDR3: CASSLPISGTSGDTSTDTQYF. DNA of the CDR3: TGCGCCAGCAGCTTGCCCATCTCAGGGACTAGCGGCGATACTAGCACAGATACGCAGTATTTT.